A selection of T cell receptor beta chains follows, all from one sample in a study of response to subunit inactivated influenza vaccine. From the RT-PCR reads, TCRdb called clonotypes with MiXCR, one entry per CDR3 protein. The data show hundreds of thousands of distinct CDR3 sequences, 15% to 18% seen once. The material was PBMCs from blood, obtained about 12 days after vaccination. These TCRs come from a man in his forties or fifties who received an inactivated influenza vaccine. CDR3s leave out the opening cysteine and the closing phenylalanine or tryptophan. Fields, in order: V gene, J gene, CDR3 protein.

v_gene: TRBV6-2/TRBV6-3; j_gene: TRBJ2-1; CDR3aa: ASSSLQGLRNEQF
v_gene: TRBV7-8; j_gene: TRBJ2-5; CDR3aa: ASSRTSRRGTQETQY
v_gene: TRBV7-6; j_gene: TRBJ1-5; CDR3aa: ASSPGTGVYSNQPQH
v_gene: TRBV30; j_gene: TRBJ2-7; CDR3aa: ASKTKAYEQY
v_gene: TRBV4-2; j_gene: TRBJ2-3; CDR3aa: ASSQDRGRTSRGTDTQY
v_gene: TRBV7-8; j_gene: TRBJ2-1; CDR3aa: ASSWARTGNNEQF
v_gene: TRBV28; j_gene: TRBJ2-2; CDR3aa: ATRPDNTGELF
v_gene: TRBV21-1; j_gene: TRBJ2-7; CDR3aa: ASSKAIRDGGIDEQY
v_gene: TRBV7-8; j_gene: TRBJ2-7; CDR3aa: ASSPLAGAGSYEQY
v_gene: TRBV5-5; j_gene: TRBJ2-2; CDR3aa: ASSQWQTANTGELF
v_gene: TRBV29-1; j_gene: TRBJ1-1; CDR3aa: SVVGFEAF
v_gene: TRBV25-1; j_gene: TRBJ2-2; CDR3aa: ASSRTGTTTGELF
v_gene: TRBV19; j_gene: TRBJ2-1; CDR3aa: ASSIGTSGSYYNEQF
v_gene: TRBV6-2/TRBV6-3; j_gene: TRBJ2-7; CDR3aa: ASSYSKGTRTGVYEQY
v_gene: TRBV24-1; j_gene: TRBJ1-4; CDR3aa: ATSDAGQGFNEKLF
v_gene: TRBV5-5; j_gene: TRBJ2-2; CDR3aa: ASSLSASGTNTGELF
v_gene: TRBV5-1; j_gene: TRBJ1-4; CDR3aa: ASSRDRVAEKLF
v_gene: TRBV2; j_gene: TRBJ2-1; CDR3aa: ASSEVGGGEQF
v_gene: TRBV7-8; j_gene: TRBJ2-1; CDR3aa: ASSPIVYEQF
v_gene: TRBV20-1; j_gene: TRBJ2-5; CDR3aa: SARGTSLQETQY
v_gene: TRBV10-2; j_gene: TRBJ2-3; CDR3aa: ASSEFSTTEHTDTQY
v_gene: TRBV28; j_gene: TRBJ1-5; CDR3aa: ASSFMATKGRWGNQPQH
v_gene: TRBV4-2; j_gene: TRBJ2-3; CDR3aa: ASSHTPEFPDTQY
v_gene: TRBV6-2/TRBV6-3; j_gene: TRBJ2-5; CDR3aa: ASSYSDVTYQETQY
v_gene: TRBV7-9; j_gene: TRBJ2-1; CDR3aa: ASSLLAVAYNEQF
v_gene: TRBV5-8; j_gene: TRBJ2-7; CDR3aa: ASSFTGYGQY
v_gene: TRBV5-5; j_gene: TRBJ2-5; CDR3aa: ASSGQRPLEETQY
v_gene: TRBV3-1; j_gene: TRBJ2-3; CDR3aa: ASSQARNTDTQY
v_gene: TRBV12-3/TRBV12-4; j_gene: TRBJ2-3; CDR3aa: ASSFSGGGDTQY
v_gene: TRBV7-9; j_gene: TRBJ2-7; CDR3aa: ASSHDGYLYEQY
v_gene: TRBV20-1; j_gene: TRBJ2-1; CDR3aa: SARRPSGRALNEQF
v_gene: TRBV6-6; j_gene: TRBJ2-7; CDR3aa: ASSYSTYEQY
v_gene: TRBV5-6; j_gene: TRBJ1-4; CDR3aa: ASSLRGVNEKLF
v_gene: TRBV24-1; j_gene: TRBJ2-1; CDR3aa: ATSDRGLAVTYNEQF
v_gene: TRBV5-1; j_gene: TRBJ2-5; CDR3aa: ASSPGQGGLTQY
v_gene: TRBV7-3; j_gene: TRBJ2-3; CDR3aa: ASSLIAFPDTQY
v_gene: TRBV20-1; j_gene: TRBJ1-5; CDR3aa: SARGGGGAGEQPQH
v_gene: TRBV12-5; j_gene: TRBJ2-2; CDR3aa: ASGPTGSGELF
v_gene: TRBV4-3; j_gene: TRBJ2-1; CDR3aa: ASSHETSGSSYNEQF
v_gene: TRBV7-2; j_gene: TRBJ2-3; CDR3aa: ASSLGDAAGGLGTQY
v_gene: TRBV5-1; j_gene: TRBJ2-2; CDR3aa: ASSSSGANTGELF
v_gene: TRBV6-2/TRBV6-3; j_gene: TRBJ1-5; CDR3aa: ASRHDSISNQPQH
v_gene: TRBV10-3; j_gene: TRBJ2-5; CDR3aa: AISESIRVETQY
v_gene: TRBV27; j_gene: TRBJ1-2; CDR3aa: ASSLSDPLTSPYGYT
v_gene: TRBV7-2; j_gene: TRBJ2-1; CDR3aa: ASSLYGQLYNEQF
v_gene: TRBV11-1; j_gene: TRBJ2-7; CDR3aa: ASSPGTGAMYEQY
v_gene: TRBV12-3/TRBV12-4; j_gene: TRBJ2-1; CDR3aa: ASSPRDTVRLSYNEQF
v_gene: TRBV28; j_gene: TRBJ2-7; CDR3aa: ASSLSPPAYEQY
v_gene: TRBV18; j_gene: TRBJ2-5; CDR3aa: ASSPRTSVAETQY
v_gene: TRBV15; j_gene: TRBJ2-7; CDR3aa: ATSRDIGGTGSQY
v_gene: TRBV9; j_gene: TRBJ2-1; CDR3aa: ASSVTSGGAFNEQF
v_gene: TRBV6-5; j_gene: TRBJ1-2; CDR3aa: ASSYSWTAYGYT
v_gene: TRBV28; j_gene: TRBJ2-1; CDR3aa: ASSSLAGGSQNEQF
v_gene: TRBV6-6; j_gene: TRBJ2-1; CDR3aa: ASSYTTGNEQF
v_gene: TRBV7-9; j_gene: TRBJ1-1; CDR3aa: ASSFSENTEAF
v_gene: TRBV12-3/TRBV12-4; j_gene: TRBJ2-2; CDR3aa: ASSLAFGSQNTGELF
v_gene: TRBV27; j_gene: TRBJ1-6; CDR3aa: ASSLAHGLEASPLH
v_gene: TRBV7-3; j_gene: TRBJ2-3; CDR3aa: ARSSLGQGAQY
v_gene: TRBV4-1; j_gene: TRBJ2-1; CDR3aa: ASSQDMSRTGSYNEQF
v_gene: TRBV5-1; j_gene: TRBJ2-3; CDR3aa: ASRRGLAGGPRTDTQY